This T cell receptor beta chain was captured in a study of T cell changes during pregnancy in multiple sclerosis. TCRdb keeps only in-frame clones here, not all; method: immunoSEQ multiplex PCR. Of around 40,000 clones in the sample, 91% were seen once. The germline gives CDR1 SQVTM, CDR2 ANQGSEA. With 4 bases removed from V and 4 bases from J, the gap between germline ends came to 11 bases. The CDR3 runs to 13 residues. The table lists this clone with a few counts. This chain uses TRBV29-1 with TRBJ2-1; D unclear. This TCR was recovered from a female donor in good health, enrolled as a control in a pregnancy study. This specimen consisted of CD4+ T cells from peripheral blood mononuclear cells, obtained in the third trimester of pregnancy. In nucleotides, the CDR3 is TGCAGCGTTGGCCTCACACAGTACAATGAGCAGTTCTTC. It codes for CSVGLTQYNEQFF.